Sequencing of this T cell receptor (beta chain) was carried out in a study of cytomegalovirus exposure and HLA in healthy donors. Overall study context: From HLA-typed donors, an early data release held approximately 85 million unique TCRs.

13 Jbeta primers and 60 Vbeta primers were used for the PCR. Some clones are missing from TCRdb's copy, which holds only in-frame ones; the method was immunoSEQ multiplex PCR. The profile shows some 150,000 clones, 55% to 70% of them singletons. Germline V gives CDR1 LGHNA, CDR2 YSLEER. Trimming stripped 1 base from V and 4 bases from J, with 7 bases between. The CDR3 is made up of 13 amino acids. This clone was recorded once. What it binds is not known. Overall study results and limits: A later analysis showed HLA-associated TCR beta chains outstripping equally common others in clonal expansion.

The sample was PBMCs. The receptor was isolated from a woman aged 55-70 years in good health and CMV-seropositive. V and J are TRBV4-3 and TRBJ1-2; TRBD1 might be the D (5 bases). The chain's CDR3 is CASSQGQTYGYTF. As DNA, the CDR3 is TGCGCCAGCAGCCAAGGACAGACCTATGGCTACACCTTC.